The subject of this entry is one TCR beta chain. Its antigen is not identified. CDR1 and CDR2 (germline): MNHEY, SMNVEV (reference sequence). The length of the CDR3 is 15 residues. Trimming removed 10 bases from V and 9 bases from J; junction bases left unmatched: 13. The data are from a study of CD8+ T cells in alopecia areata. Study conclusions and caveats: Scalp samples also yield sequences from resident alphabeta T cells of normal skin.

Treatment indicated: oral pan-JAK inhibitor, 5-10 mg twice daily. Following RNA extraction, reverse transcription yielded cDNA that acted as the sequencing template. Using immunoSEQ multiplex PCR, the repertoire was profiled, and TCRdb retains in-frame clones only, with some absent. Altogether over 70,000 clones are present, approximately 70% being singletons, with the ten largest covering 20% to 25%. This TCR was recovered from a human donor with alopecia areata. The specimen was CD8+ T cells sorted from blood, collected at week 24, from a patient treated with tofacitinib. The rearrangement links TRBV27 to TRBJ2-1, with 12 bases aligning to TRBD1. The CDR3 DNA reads TGTGCCACCGACGGGACAGGGGGCGGCCTCGGTGAGCAGTTCTTC. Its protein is CATDGTGGGLGEQFF.